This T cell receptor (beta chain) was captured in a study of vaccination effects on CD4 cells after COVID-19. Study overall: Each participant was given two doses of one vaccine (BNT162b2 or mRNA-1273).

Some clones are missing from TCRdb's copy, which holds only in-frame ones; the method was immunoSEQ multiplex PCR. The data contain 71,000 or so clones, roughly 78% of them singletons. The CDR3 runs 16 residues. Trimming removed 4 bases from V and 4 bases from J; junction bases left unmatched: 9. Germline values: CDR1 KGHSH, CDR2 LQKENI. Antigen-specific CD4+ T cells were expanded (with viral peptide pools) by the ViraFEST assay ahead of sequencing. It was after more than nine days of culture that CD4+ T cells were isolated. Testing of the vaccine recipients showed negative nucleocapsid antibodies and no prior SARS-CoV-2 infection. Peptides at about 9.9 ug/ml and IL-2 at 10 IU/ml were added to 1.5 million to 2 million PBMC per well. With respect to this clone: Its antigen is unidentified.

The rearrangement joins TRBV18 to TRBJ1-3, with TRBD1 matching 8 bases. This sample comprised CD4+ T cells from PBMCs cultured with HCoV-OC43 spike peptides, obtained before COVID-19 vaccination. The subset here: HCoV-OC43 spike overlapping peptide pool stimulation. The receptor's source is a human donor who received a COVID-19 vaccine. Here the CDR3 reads CASSQATGAPGNTIYF. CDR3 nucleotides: TGTGCCAGCTCACAGGCGACAGGGGCTCCGGGAAACACCATATATTTT. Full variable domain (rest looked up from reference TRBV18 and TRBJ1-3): NAGVMQNPRHLVRRRGQEARLRCSPMKGHSHVYWYRQLPEEGLKFMVYLQKENIIDESGMPKERFSAEFPKEGPSILRIQQVVRGDSAAYFCASSQATGAPGNTIYFGEGSWLTVV.